What follows are 23 T cell receptor beta chains derived from one specimen sequenced in a study of shared clonotypes between healthy human individuals. Sequencing was performed with immunoSEQ multiplex PCR; in TCRdb, only in-frame clones are kept and a portion is missing. The table includes 490,000 or so clones, about three quarters detected once. Sequencing used PBMCs. All receptors derive from a woman between 40 and 55 years old in good health. Some clones in this sample may be carry-over from other donors' samples.

This chain joins TRBV15 and TRBJ1-2; the match to TRBD1 covers 7 bases. J gave up 3 bases and V 7 bases, and 8 bases lay outside the gene matches. CDR1 LNHNV and CDR2 YYDKDF come from the germline V gene (reference sequence). CDR3 size: 14 residues. The CDR3 spells CATKGFQGDYGYTF. DNA for the CDR3: TGTGCCACCAAGGGGTTCCAGGGGGACTATGGCTACACCTTC.

The V call is TRBV4-1, the J call TRBJ1-3, with D hard to call. CDR1 is MGHRA, CDR2 YSYEKL, per germline. The CDR3 is 16 residues long. V dropped 3 bases and J dropped 4 bases, with 16 bases sitting between them. This CDR3 reads CASSHPSKSSGNTIYF. The CDR3 DNA follows: TGCGCCAGCAGCCATCCCAGTAAGTCGTCCGGAAACACCATATATTTT.

The CDR3 DNA reads TGTGCCAGCAGCTTGGCCGGGGTCTTGGGATCTGGAAACACCATATATTTT. It specifies CASSLAGVLGSGNTIYF. The rearrangement links TRBV5-6 to TRBJ1-3; D unresolved. There are 17 residues in the CDR3. CDR1 and CDR2 (germline): SGHDT, YYEEEE. V was trimmed by 0 bases and J by 1 base, leaving 14 bases between them.

This chain connects TRBV14 to TRBJ2-3; D might be TRBD1 (5 bases). The CDR3 has 15 amino acids. The V and J ends lost 5 bases and 0 bases respectively, with 12 bases between them. Germline V gives CDR1 SGHDN, CDR2 FVKESK. For the CDR3, the DNA is TGTGCCAGCAGCGGGCTAGGGGCTAGCACAGATACGCAGTATTTT. Translation: CASSGLGASTDTQYF.

This sequence joins TRBV19 and TRBJ1-2; D might be TRBD1 (6 bases). Germline CDR1 reads LNHDA; CDR2 reads SQIVND (reference sequence). The CDR3 runs 19 residues. Trimming removed 1 base at V and 1 base at J, with 22 bases between. As DNA, the CDR3 is TGTGCCAGTAGTATAGGACGTAGGACAGCTCCATCAAGTAACTATGGCTACACCTTC. This gives the protein CASSIGRRTAPSSNYGYTF.

CDR3: CASSLSVSGNTIYF. CDR3 in DNA: TGTGCCAGCAGCTTATCCGTCTCTGGAAACACCATATATTTT. The chain carries TRBV7-1 and TRBJ1-3; no reliable D call. TRBV7-1 is given ORF status, its function remaining uncertain. V lost 4 bases, J lost 0 bases, and 7 bases lay in between. The CDR3 sequence is 14 residues long.

The genes are TRBV5-1 and TRBJ2-1, with 7 bases matching TRBD2. The germline CDR1 and CDR2 sequences are SGHRS and YFSETQ. Trimming took 4 bases from V and 5 from J; bases not matched to a gene: 6. The CDR3 has 14 amino acids. CDR3 DNA sequence: TGCGCCAGCAGCGACCCACTAGCGAACAATGAGCAGTTCTTC. Protein sequence: CASSDPLANNEQFF.

Comment on this clone: With only one base between it and a far larger clone, this is likely a read error. The J gene is TRBJ2-7, the V gene TRBV6-1; D call uncertain. In germline, CDR1 is MNHNS, CDR2 SASEGT. The CDR3 has 15 amino acids. V dropped 1 base and J dropped 0 bases, with 10 bases sitting between them. The CDR3 is CASSEGATSSYEQYF. The CDR3 DNA reads TGTGCCAGCAGTGAAGGAGCGACAAGCTCCTACGAGCAGTACTTC.

The chain employs TRBV25-1 and TRBJ2-5; unclear D gene. V lost 0 bases and J 0 bases, leaving 5 bases between the germline ends. This CDR3 region has 14 residues. Looked up from germline, CDR1 is MGHDK and CDR2 is SYGVNS. CDR3 nucleotides: TGTGCCAGCAGTGAATACGGCCACCAAGAGACCCAGTACTTC. Translation: CASSEYGHQETQYF.

V and J are TRBV19 and TRBJ2-1; 9 bases are a match to TRBD2. The germline gives CDR1 LNHDA, CDR2 SQIVND (reference sequence). The CDR3 loop spans 17 amino acids. V shed 7 bases and J 0 bases; nucleotides not matched to a gene: 10. The CDR3 DNA reads as TGTGCCAGTAATGGGACTAGCCTCGTCGGCTCCTACAATGAGCAGTTCTTC. This codes for CASNGTSLVGSYNEQFF.

The table lists this clone with a count of one. The chain couples TRBV4-3 to TRBJ2-3, with TRBD2 as a possible D gene (6 bases). Looked up from germline, CDR1 is LGHNA and CDR2 is YSLEER. Trimming cost V 4 bases and J 3 bases, with 17 bases left between them. The CDR3 length is 16 residues. CDR3 residues: CASSLFWGEVTDTQYF. Here the CDR3 DNA reads TGCGCCAGCAGCCTATTTTGGGGGGAGGTGACAGATACGCAGTATTTT.

The chain carries TRBV5-6 and TRBJ1-2; D is ambiguous. V lost 4 bases, J lost 8 bases, and 18 bases lay in between. Germline CDR1 and CDR2: SGHDT and YYEEEE. CDR3 length: 14 residues. Written as DNA, the CDR3 is TGTGCCAGCAGCCTGGCCGGGAGGTATTGGGGCTACACCTTC. This gives the protein CASSLAGRYWGYTF.

V and J are TRBV7-9 and TRBJ1-4; D may be TRBD1 (5 bases). Germline values: CDR1 SEHNR, CDR2 FQNEAQ (reference sequence). The CDR3 contains 16 residues. The V end was cut by 5 bases, the J end by 7 bases, with 20 bases between. The CDR3, as DNA: TGTGCCAGCAGCCCTCTCTCAGGGTATAGAAGTGAAAAACTGTTTTTT. This codes for CASSPLSGYRSEKLFF.

This chain links TRBV28 with TRBJ2-3; 7 positions agree with TRBD2. Germline loops: CDR1 MDHEN, CDR2 SYDVKM. Trimming cost V 3 bases and J 5 bases; bases outside gene matches: 2. This CDR3 spans 13 amino acids. CDR3 region: CASSFGGGDTQYF. The CDR3 DNA follows: TGTGCCAGCAGTTTTGGCGGGGGAGATACGCAGTATTTT. The variable domain in full, with the rest retrieved from reference TRBV28 and TRBJ2-3, is DVKVTQSSRYLVKRTGEKVFLECVQDMDHENMFWYRQDPGLGLRLIYFSYDVKMKEKGDIPEGYSVSREKKERFSLILESASTNQTSMYLCASSFGGGDTQYFGPGTRLTVL.

This chain joins TRBV5-1 and TRBJ2-1; 13 nucleotides line up with TRBD2. The V segment lost 6 bases and the J segment 6 bases; nucleotides outside the gene matches: 9. The length of the CDR3 is 16 residues. The V gene's germline CDR1 is SGHRS and CDR2 YFSETQ. CDR3 in amino acids: CASTSGGLAGTNEQFF. The CDR3 DNA is TGCGCCAGCACTTCAGGGGGACTAGCGGGAACCAATGAGCAGTTCTTC. Complete variable domain (other parts from reference TRBV5-1 and TRBJ2-1): KAGVTQTPRYLIKTRGQQVTLSCSPISGHRSVSWYQQTPGQGLQFLFEYFSETQRNKGNFPGRFSGRQFSNSRSEMNVSTLELGDSALYLCASTSGGLAGTNEQFFGPGTRLTVL.

The chain combines TRBV14 with TRBJ2-7; TRBD1 is a possible D gene (5 bases). The V end lost 8 bases, the J end lost 6 bases, and 14 bases lay between the germline ends. CDR3 length: 12 residues. Germline V lookup: CDR1 SGHDN, CDR2 FVKESK. The CDR3 reads CASGMGLSEQYF. DNA for the CDR3: TGTGCCAGCGGAATGGGGCTTTCCGAGCAGTACTTC.

The chain is built from TRBV28 and TRBJ1-1; D gene uncertain. Trimming pared 3 bases from V and 1 base from J, leaving 9 bases between. This CDR3 has 14 amino acids. Germline lookup yields CDR1 MDHEN and CDR2 SYDVKM. The CDR3 protein is CASSFGDRNTEAFF. The CDR3, as DNA: TGTGCCAGCAGTTTCGGGGATCGGAACACTGAAGCTTTCTTT.

This clone was observed a few times. This chain joins TRBV9 and TRBJ1-1; TRBD1 matches 11 bases. The CDR3 runs to 19 residues. Germline trimming cut 0 bases from V and 3 bases from J; bases unmatched to any gene: 13. CDR1 is SGDLS and CDR2 is YYNGEE in the germline V gene. CDR3: CASSVESRTGGFLDTEAFF. The CDR3 nucleotides read TGTGCCAGCAGCGTAGAGTCACGGACAGGGGGCTTTCTGGACACTGAAGCTTTCTTT.

The chain links TRBV4-3 to TRBJ1-6; D remains unclear. Between the trimmed V and J ends, which lost 2 bases and 12 bases, there was a span of 17 bases. The CDR3 contains 15 residues. Germline loops: CDR1 LGHNA, CDR2 YSLEER. CDR3 region: CASSQNPTYVKPLHF. Written as DNA, the CDR3 is TGCGCCAGCAGCCAAAACCCAACTTATGTGAAACCCCTCCACTTT.

A note on this clone: Within the sample, other DNA sequences also encode this same CDR3. The V call is TRBV5-1, the J call TRBJ1-5; D gene unclear. The CDR3 consists of 14 residues. Trimming left V 1 base short and J 4 bases short, with 9 bases between. Germline V CDR1 and CDR2: SGHRS, YFSETQ. The CDR3 spells CASSLLPGNQPQHF. CDR3 DNA sequence: TGCGCCAGCAGCTTGTTACCGGGAAATCAGCCCCAGCATTTT.

The rearrangement links TRBV7-3 to TRBJ2-3; 9 bases map to TRBD2. CDR1 is SGHTA, CDR2 FQGTGA, per germline. The CDR3 is 13 amino acids. With V trimmed by 8 bases and J by 6 bases, 6 bases remained unmatched. DNA for the CDR3: TGTGCCAGCTCTAGCGGGACCCACGATACGCAGTATTTT. It translates to CASSSGTHDTQYF.

The genes are TRBV14 and TRBJ1-2; no firm D call. Looked up from germline, CDR1 is SGHDN and CDR2 is FVKESK. The CDR3 contains 13 residues. Between the trimmed V and J ends, which lost 0 bases and 8 bases, there was a span of 10 bases. CDR3 loop: CASSQDRRRGYTF. The CDR3, as DNA: TGTGCCAGCAGCCAAGATAGGAGGCGGGGCTACACCTTC.

The chain is built from TRBV11-2 and TRBJ2-3; D is unclear. The CDR3 spans 12 residues. Germline CDR1 reads SGHAT; CDR2 reads FQNNGV. The V and J ends lost 4 bases and 6 bases respectively, with 8 bases between them. This chain's CDR3 is CASSYGRDTQYF. CDR3 nucleotides: TGTGCCAGCAGCTACGGAAGGGATACGCAGTATTTT.